Below are 9 T cell receptor beta chains sequenced from a single sample in a study of T cell responses to AZD1222 COVID-19 vaccine. Only in-frame clones appear in the TCRdb table, and some are missing; sequencing was by immunoSEQ multiplex PCR. The sample contains 140,000 to 150,000 clones, roughly 90% of which appear only once. Sample: peripheral blood, taken on day 0 of AZD1222 vaccination. The receptors stem from an adult in good health.

The chain employs TRBV10-1 and TRBJ2-7; D remains ambiguous. The CDR3 consists of 14 residues. Trimming took 2 bases from V and 1 from J, leaving 9 bases between them. The V gene's germline CDR1 is WNHNN and CDR2 SYGVQD (reference sequence). CDR3 bases: TGCGCCAGCAGTGAGGCCAGTCTATCCTACGAGCAGTACTTC. It translates to CASSEASLSYEQYF.

This clone was observed once. CDR3 DNA: TGTGCCAGCAGCGTATTTCAGGGGGGAACTGAAGCTTTCTTT. It specifies CASSVFQGGTEAFF. The gene calls are TRBV9 and TRBJ1-1, with 7 nucleotides matching TRBD1. The V segment lost 1 base and the J segment 5 bases; nucleotides outside the gene matches: 5. The CDR3 sequence is 14 residues long. CDR1 and CDR2 from the germline V gene are SGDLS and YYNGEE.

The chain has TRBV19 and TRBJ2-5, with unresolved D. Trimming stripped 0 bases from V and 0 bases from J, with 14 bases between. CDR3 size: 17 residues. Germline lookup yields CDR1 LNHDA and CDR2 SQIVND (reference sequence). CDR3 protein: CASSIEGRGSYQETQYF. The CDR3 DNA sequence: TGTGCCAGTAGTATAGAGGGCAGAGGATCGTACCAAGAGACCCAGTACTTC. The entire variable domain, with the rest obtained from reference TRBV19 and TRBJ2-5, is as follows: DGGITQSPKYLFRKEGQNVTLSCEQNLNHDAMYWYRQDPGQGLRLIYYSQIVNDFQKGDIAEGYSVSREKKESFPLTVTSAQKNPTAFYLCASSIEGRGSYQETQYFGPGTRLLVL.

V is TRBV6-1 and J is TRBJ1-1; the D is unclear. Between the trimmed V and J ends, which lost 1 base and 2 bases, there was a span of 11 bases. CDR1 is MNHNS and CDR2 is SASEGT in the germline V gene. The CDR3 extends over 15 amino acids. CDR3 sequence reads: CASSEVRFHNTEAFF. Here the CDR3 DNA reads TGTGCCAGCAGTGAAGTACGATTCCACAACACTGAAGCTTTCTTT.

This clone was seen a single time. This chain connects TRBV19 to TRBJ1-6; maybe TRBD1 (6 bases). The CDR3 is made up of 13 amino acids. Trimming removed 8 bases from V and 7 bases from J, with 12 bases in between. Germline CDR1 LNHDA, CDR2 SQIVND (reference sequence). The CDR3 is CASGQGRNSPLHF. The DNA for the CDR3 is TGTGCCAGTGGGCAGGGGAGGAATTCACCCCTCCACTTT.

The CDR3, as DNA: TGTGCCAGCACCCTATTCCTGAGGACAGGCTATACCGGGGAGCTGTTTTTT. The encoded protein is CASTLFLRTGYTGELFF. This chain connects TRBV13 to TRBJ2-2; TRBD1 aligns across 7 bases. After removal of 7 bases from V and 5 bases from J, the junction contained 16 bases not matched to a gene. The V gene's germline CDR1 is PRHDT and CDR2 FYEKMQ (reference sequence). This CDR3 is built from 17 residues.

The chain is built from TRBV5-5 and TRBJ1-5; unclear D gene. Trimming shortened V by 4 bases and J by 5 bases, and 10 bases separated the two germline ends. The CDR3 runs 13 residues. Germline CDR1 is SGHKS and CDR2 is YYEKEE (reference sequence). CDR3 DNA sequence: TGTGCCAGCAGCCCCGACGGTCATCAGCCCCAGCATTTT. Protein sequence: CASSPDGHQPQHF.

V is TRBV11-2 and J is TRBJ2-3; 7 positions match TRBD2. V was pared by 5 bases and J by 6 bases, with 8 bases of the junction left unmatched. Germline lookup yields CDR1 SGHAT and CDR2 FQNNGV. The CDR3 length is 14 residues. CDR3 nucleotides: TGTGCCAGCAGCCAACTAGGGCGGGGGGATACGCAGTATTTT. Its translation is CASSQLGRGDTQYF.

This clone was recorded once. The chain has TRBV19 and TRBJ1-2; D is ambiguous. CDR1 and CDR2 (germline): LNHDA, SQIVND (reference sequence). V gave up 7 bases and J gave up 2 bases, with 11 bases separating them. This CDR3 has 13 amino acids. The DNA for the CDR3 is TGTGCCAGTACCTTACATAGGAACTATGGCTACACCTTC. Amino acids: CASTLHRNYGYTF.